The sequence of this TCR beta chain was determined in a study of cytomegalovirus exposure and HLA in healthy donors. Study-wide points: The authors confirmed in vitro that three CMV-associated chains were specific for CMV antigens. Reports showed the classifier diagnosing cytomegalovirus status with high specificity and sensitivity. Cytomegalovirus-associated status was assigned to 164 TCR beta chains. One variant, a missense change in DCLRE1C, was linked in a later analysis to TCR beta V- and J-gene trimming.

This clone was counted only a few times. Its specificity is unknown. The PCR was carried out with 60 Vbeta primers and 13 Jbeta primers. Using immunoSEQ multiplex PCR, the repertoire was profiled, and TCRdb retains in-frame clones only, with some absent. The table has over 100,000 clones, about a tenth seen once; the top ten hold 5.8%. Per germline, CDR1 MNHNS and CDR2 SASEGT. The V end was cut by 1 base, the J end by 4 bases, with 8 bases between. The CDR3 totals 14 residues. This TCR derives from a man aged 40-55 years in good health and CMV-seropositive. The sequenced material came from PBMCs. The chain links TRBV6-1 to TRBJ1-3, with D uncertain. The chain's CDR3 is CASSEGGYGNTIYF. The CDR3 nucleotides are TGTGCCAGCAGTGAAGGCGGATACGGAAACACCATATATTTT.